This TCR beta chain comes out of a study of blood T cell repertoires in COVID-19. About the study: The samples span acute and convalescent COVID-19 from the United States, Italy and Spain. In each case, the material was cDNA or gDNA derived from T cells, B-cell-depleted T cells, or PBMCs.

CDR3 length equals 16 residues. The V gene lost 2 bases and the J gene lost 10 bases, with 23 bases spanning the gap. Germline V gene sequence: CDR1 MNHEY, CDR2 SVGEGT. Source study methods: Amplification from reference gene primers served as the basis for estimated nucleated cell counts. TCRdb's copy holds only in-frame clones and misses some; the assay was immunoSEQ multiplex PCR. Clone size and V and J calls were adopted from that table, with D and trimming inferred from the DNA. The sample holds roughly 82,000 clones, around 88% seen once. The chain couples TRBV6-2 or TRBV6-3 to TRBJ1-2; no definite D call. The receptor was isolated from a woman aged 55-75 years with acute or convalescent COVID-19. The sample was peripheral blood. The CDR3 here is CASSYLSTFLEALYTF. The CDR3, as DNA: TGTGCCAGCAGTTACCTCTCGACCTTTTTGGAGGCCCTCTACACCTTC.